The entry below gives a single TCR beta chain sequence along with its context. The data belong to a study of control samples from healthy donors and cancer patients. Produced via immunoSEQ multiplex PCR; TCRdb's table is partial and in-frame only. The sample lists about 49,000 clones; around 86% were seen once. The length of the CDR3 is 17 residues. V dropped 5 bases and J dropped 1; count of bases not matched to a gene: 10. Germline V gene lookup returns CDR1 SGHNT and CDR2 YENEEA. V usage is TRBV11-3 and J usage is TRBJ1-2; TRBD1 agrees at 10 bases. Sequencing was done on a sample of PBMCs. The receptor was derived from a woman aged 45-65 years with lung cancer. This CDR3 reads CASSRTLTGGGNYGYTF. CDR3 in DNA: TGTGCCAGCAGCCGAACCCTGACAGGGGGCGGTAACTATGGCTACACCTTC.